This record concerns one T cell receptor beta chain sequence. The sample belongs to a study of T cell changes during pregnancy in multiple sclerosis. The trim removed 0 bases at V and 8 bases at J, leaving 17 bases unmatched. This CDR3 region has 19 residues. Looked up from germline, CDR1 is LGHNA and CDR2 is YNFKEQ. Profiling relied on immunoSEQ multiplex PCR, and the TCRdb table lists in-frame clones only, not all of them. The sample has approximately 45,000 clones, 91% seen once. The receptor was isolated from a female donor with multiple sclerosis, enrolled in a pregnancy study. The sequencing here drew on CD8+ T cells from peripheral blood mononuclear cells, taken in the second trimester of pregnancy. V is TRBV4-2 and J is TRBJ1-4; 8 bases line up with TRBD1. This CDR3 is CASSQEGNGSGGDEEKLFF. CDR3 DNA: TGTGCCAGCAGCCAAGAAGGGAACGGCTCAGGGGGCGACGAAGAAAAACTGTTTTTT.